This record concerns one T cell receptor beta chain sequence. The data belong to a study of multiple sclerosis patients with progressive multifocal leukoencephalopathy. The CDR3 extends over 17 amino acids. The time point here: time of PML onset. Every listed patient previously received interferon beta; all PML patients were women. TCRdb's copy holds only in-frame clones and misses some; the assay was immunoSEQ multiplex PCR. The data show some 30,000 clones, around 85% seen once. This receptor was taken from a woman aged 30 to 39 with progressive multifocal leukoencephalopathy. The chain couples TRBV12-1 to TRBJ1-5. TRBV12-1 is an annotated pseudogene. Here the sequenced sample was PBMCs, taken from a patient treated with natalizumab. The CDR3 here is CASSPTEGFGGNQPQHF. CDR3 nucleotides: TGTGCCAGCAGCCCCACAGAAGGGTTTGGTGGCAATCAGCCCCAGCATTTT.